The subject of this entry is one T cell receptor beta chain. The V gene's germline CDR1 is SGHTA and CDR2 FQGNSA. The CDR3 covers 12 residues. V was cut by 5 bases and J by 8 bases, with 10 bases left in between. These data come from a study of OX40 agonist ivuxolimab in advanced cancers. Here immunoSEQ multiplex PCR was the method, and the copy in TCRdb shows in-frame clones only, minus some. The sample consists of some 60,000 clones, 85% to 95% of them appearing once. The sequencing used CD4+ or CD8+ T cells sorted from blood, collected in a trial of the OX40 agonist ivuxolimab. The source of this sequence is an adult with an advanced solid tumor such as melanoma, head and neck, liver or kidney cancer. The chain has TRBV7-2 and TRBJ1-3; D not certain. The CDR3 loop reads CASSLYKDTIYF. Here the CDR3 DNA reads TGTGCCAGCAGCCTTTATAAGGACACCATATATTTT.